This T cell receptor beta chain was found in a study of blood T cell repertoires in COVID-19. There are 17 residues in the CDR3. In germline, CDR1 is SGHTA, CDR2 FQGTGA. V shed 1 base and J 7 bases; nucleotides not matched to a gene: 11. Per the authors' pipeline: The authors estimated nucleated cell counts from reference gene primer amplification. Only in-frame clones appear in the TCRdb table, and some are missing; sequencing was by immunoSEQ multiplex PCR. V and J calls and clone size are as listed in that table; D and trimming were resolved from the DNA. Of over 70,000 clones in the sample, around nine tenths were seen once.

Sequencing input: peripheral blood. The sequence was collected from a human donor in a cohort sampled during active COVID-19. This rearrangement joins TRBV7-3 to TRBJ1-2, with 11 bases that match TRBD1. In nucleotides, the CDR3 is TGTGCCAGCAGCTTAAGTGGCGGACAGGGGGCGTACAGTGGCTACACCTTC. Amino acids: CASSLSGGQGAYSGYTF.